The entry below gives a single T cell receptor (beta chain) sequence along with its context. This entry belongs to a study of blood T cell repertoires in COVID-19. About the study: The analysed material was cDNA or gDNA that came from T cells, B-cell-depleted T cells, or PBMCs.

V gave up 5 bases and J gave up 4 bases; unmatched junction bases: 8. Germline V gene data show CDR1 as LGHNA and CDR2 as YSLEER. This CDR3 contains 16 residues. TCRdb's copy holds only in-frame clones and misses some; the assay was immunoSEQ multiplex PCR. Among 200,000 to 300,000 clones listed, roughly 81% were seen once. The receptor comes from an elderly woman with COVID-19, enrolled during active disease. The gene calls are TRBV4-3 and TRBJ2-5; 12 nucleotides align to TRBD2. Sequenced: peripheral blood. CDR3 residues: CASSRLAGVFGETQYF. DNA of the CDR3: TGCGCCAGCAGCAGACTAGCGGGAGTTTTTGGAGAGACCCAGTACTTC.